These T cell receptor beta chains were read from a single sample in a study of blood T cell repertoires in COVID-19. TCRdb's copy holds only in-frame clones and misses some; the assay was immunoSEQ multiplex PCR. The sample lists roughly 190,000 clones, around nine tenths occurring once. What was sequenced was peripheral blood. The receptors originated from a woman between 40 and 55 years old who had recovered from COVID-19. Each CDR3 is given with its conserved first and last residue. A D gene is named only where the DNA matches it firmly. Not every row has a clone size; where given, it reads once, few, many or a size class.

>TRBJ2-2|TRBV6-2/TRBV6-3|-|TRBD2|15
CASSYLSGGTGELFF
TGTGCCAGCAGTTACCTTAGCGGGGGGACCGGGGAGCTGTTTTTT
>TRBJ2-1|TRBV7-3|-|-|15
CASSASGSSYNEQFF
TGTGCCAGCAGCGCAAGCGGAAGCTCCTACAATGAGCAGTTCTTC
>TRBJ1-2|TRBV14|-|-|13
CASSPTGSYGYTF
TGTGCCAGCAGCCCCACAGGGTCCTATGGCTACACCTTC
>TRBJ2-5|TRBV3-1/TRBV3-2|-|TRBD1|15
CASSPGTGGEETQYF
TGTGCCAGCAGCCCCGGGACAGGGGGCGAAGAGACCCAGTACTTC
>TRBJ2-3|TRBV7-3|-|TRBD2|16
CASSLQPGLAVDTQYF
TGTGCCAGCAGCCTACAGCCGGGACTAGCAGTAGATACGCAGTATTTT
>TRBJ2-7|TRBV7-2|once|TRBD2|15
CASSLDGGSRNEQYF
TGTGCCAGCAGCTTAGACGGCGGGAGCAGGAACGAGCAGTACTTC
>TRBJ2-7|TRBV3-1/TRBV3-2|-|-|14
CASNAGDLAKEQYF
TGTGCCAGCAACGCAGGGGATTTAGCCAAGGAGCAGTACTTC
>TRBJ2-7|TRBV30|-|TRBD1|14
CAWSRGTGDVEQYF
TGTGCCTGGAGCCGCGGGACAGGGGACGTCGAGCAGTACTTC
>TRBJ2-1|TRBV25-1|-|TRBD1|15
CASSELTRDRDEQFF
TGTGCCAGCAGTGAATTGACGAGGGACAGGGATGAGCAGTTCTTC
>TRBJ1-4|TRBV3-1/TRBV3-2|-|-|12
CASSRRGEKLFF
TGTGCCAGCAGCCGACGGGGTGAAAAACTGTTTTTT
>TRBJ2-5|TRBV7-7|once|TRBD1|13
CASSWDREETQYF
TGTGCCAGCAGCTGGGACAGGGAAGAGACCCAGTACTTC
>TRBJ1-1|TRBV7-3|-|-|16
CASSPWGGEINTEAFF
TGTGCCAGCAGCCCCTGGGGGGGGGAAATAAACACTGAAGCTTTCTTT
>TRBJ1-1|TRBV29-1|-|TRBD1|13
CSVDRTGGSEAFF
TGCAGCGTCGATAGGACAGGTGGCTCTGAAGCTTTCTTT
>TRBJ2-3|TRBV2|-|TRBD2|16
CASRDGLAGAADTQYF
TGTGCCAGCAGGGACGGACTAGCGGGAGCGGCAGATACGCAGTATTTT
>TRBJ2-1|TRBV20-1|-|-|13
CSASITSGNEQFF
TGCAGTGCTAGTATAACGAGCGGCAATGAGCAGTTCTTC
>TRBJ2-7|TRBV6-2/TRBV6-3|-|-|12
CASSLGGDEQYF
TGTGCCAGCAGCCTAGGGGGTGACGAGCAGTACTTC
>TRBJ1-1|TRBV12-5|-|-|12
CASGEVVKEAFF
TGTGCTAGTGGGGAGGTTGTCAAGGAAGCTTTCTTT
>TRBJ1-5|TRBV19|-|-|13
CASSQAAGQPQHF
TGTGCCAGTAGTCAGGCCGCGGGGCAGCCCCAGCATTTT
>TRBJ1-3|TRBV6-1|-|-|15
CASSETGDSGNTIYF
TGTGCCAGCAGTGAAACGGGGGACTCTGGAAACACCATATATTTT
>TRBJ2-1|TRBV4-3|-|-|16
CASSQEADNSYNEQFF
TGCGCCAGCAGCCAAGAAGCGGATAACTCCTACAATGAGCAGTTCTTC
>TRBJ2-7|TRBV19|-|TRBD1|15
CASSLPDRGPYEQYF
TGTGCCAGTAGTCTCCCGGACAGGGGGCCGTACGAGCAGTACTTC
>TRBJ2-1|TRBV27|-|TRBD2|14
CASSPWTSGNEQFF
TGTGCCAGCAGTCCGTGGACTAGCGGGAATGAGCAGTTCTTC
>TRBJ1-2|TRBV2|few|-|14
CASSRTDIPDGYTF
TGTGCCAGCAGCCGAACAGATATTCCTGATGGCTACACCTTC
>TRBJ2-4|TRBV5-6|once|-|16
CASSSSMWGAKNIQYF
TGTGCCAGCAGCTCCAGCATGTGGGGCGCCAAAAACATTCAGTACTTC
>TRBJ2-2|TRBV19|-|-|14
CASRAGTNTGELFF
TGTGCCAGTAGAGCAGGGACGAACACCGGGGAGCTGTTTTTT
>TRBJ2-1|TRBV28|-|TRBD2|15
CASSVGTSAYNEQFF
TGTGCCAGCAGTGTGGGGACTAGCGCCTACAATGAGCAGTTCTTC
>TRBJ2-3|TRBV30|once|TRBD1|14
CAWRDAQGADTQYF
TGTGCCTGGAGAGACGCTCAGGGGGCAGATACGCAGTATTTT
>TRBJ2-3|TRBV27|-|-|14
CASSLPGFGDTQYF
TGTGCCAGCAGTTTACCGGGATTCGGAGATACGCAGTATTTT